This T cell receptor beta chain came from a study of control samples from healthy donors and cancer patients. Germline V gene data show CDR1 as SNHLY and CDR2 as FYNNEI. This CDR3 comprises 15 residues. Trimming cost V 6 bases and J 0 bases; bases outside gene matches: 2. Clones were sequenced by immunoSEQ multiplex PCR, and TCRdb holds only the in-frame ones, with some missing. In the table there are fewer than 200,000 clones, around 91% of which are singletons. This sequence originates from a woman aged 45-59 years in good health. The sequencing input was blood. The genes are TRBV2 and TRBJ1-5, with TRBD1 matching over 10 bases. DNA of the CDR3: TGTGCCAGCAGGGGACAGGGGAATAGCAATCAGCCCCAGCATTTT. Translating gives CASRGQGNSNQPQHF.